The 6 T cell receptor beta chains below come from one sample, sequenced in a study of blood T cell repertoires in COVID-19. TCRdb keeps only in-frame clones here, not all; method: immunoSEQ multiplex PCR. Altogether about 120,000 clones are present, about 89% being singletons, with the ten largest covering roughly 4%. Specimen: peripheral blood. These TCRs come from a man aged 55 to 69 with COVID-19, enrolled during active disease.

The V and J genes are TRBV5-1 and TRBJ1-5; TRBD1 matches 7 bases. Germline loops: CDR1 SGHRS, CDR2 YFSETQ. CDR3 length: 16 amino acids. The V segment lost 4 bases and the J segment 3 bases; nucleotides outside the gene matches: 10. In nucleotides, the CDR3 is TGCGCCAGCAGCCCCGGGGCAGGGGGTAACAATCAGCCCCAGCATTTT. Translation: CASSPGAGGNNQPQHF.

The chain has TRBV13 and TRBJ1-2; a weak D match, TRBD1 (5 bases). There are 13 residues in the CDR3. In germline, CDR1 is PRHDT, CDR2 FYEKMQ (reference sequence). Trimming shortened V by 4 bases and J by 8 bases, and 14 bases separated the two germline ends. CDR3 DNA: TGTGCCAGCAGCTCAAGGTGGGGCAGGGGCTACACCTTC. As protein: CASSSRWGRGYTF.

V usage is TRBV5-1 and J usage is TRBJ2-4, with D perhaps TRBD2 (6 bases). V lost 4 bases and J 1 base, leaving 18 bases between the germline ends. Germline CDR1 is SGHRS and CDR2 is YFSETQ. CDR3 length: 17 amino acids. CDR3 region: CASSPAGGGMAKNIQYF. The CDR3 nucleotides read TGCGCCAGCAGCCCAGCCGGTGGGGGGATGGCCAAAAACATTCAGTACTTC.

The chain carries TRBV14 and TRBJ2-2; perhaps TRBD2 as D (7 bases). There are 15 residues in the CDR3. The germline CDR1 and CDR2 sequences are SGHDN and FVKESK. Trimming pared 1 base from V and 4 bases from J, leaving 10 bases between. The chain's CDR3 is CASSQVRGATGELFF. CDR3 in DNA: TGTGCCAGCAGCCAAGTTCGGGGGGCCACCGGGGAGCTGTTTTTT.

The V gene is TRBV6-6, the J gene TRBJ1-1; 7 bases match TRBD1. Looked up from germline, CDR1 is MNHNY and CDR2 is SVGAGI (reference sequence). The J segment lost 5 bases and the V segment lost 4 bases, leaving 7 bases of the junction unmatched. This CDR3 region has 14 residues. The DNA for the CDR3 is TGTGCCAGCAGTTTTCCAGCGACAGGGACTGAAGCTTTCTTT. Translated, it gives CASSFPATGTEAFF.

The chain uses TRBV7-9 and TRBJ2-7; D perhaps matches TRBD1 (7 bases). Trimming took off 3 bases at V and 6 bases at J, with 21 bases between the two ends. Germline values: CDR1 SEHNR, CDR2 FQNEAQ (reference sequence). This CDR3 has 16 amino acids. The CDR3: CASSFIQTGPGAEQYF. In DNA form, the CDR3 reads TGTGCCAGCAGCTTTATACAGACAGGGCCGGGGGCCGAGCAGTACTTC.